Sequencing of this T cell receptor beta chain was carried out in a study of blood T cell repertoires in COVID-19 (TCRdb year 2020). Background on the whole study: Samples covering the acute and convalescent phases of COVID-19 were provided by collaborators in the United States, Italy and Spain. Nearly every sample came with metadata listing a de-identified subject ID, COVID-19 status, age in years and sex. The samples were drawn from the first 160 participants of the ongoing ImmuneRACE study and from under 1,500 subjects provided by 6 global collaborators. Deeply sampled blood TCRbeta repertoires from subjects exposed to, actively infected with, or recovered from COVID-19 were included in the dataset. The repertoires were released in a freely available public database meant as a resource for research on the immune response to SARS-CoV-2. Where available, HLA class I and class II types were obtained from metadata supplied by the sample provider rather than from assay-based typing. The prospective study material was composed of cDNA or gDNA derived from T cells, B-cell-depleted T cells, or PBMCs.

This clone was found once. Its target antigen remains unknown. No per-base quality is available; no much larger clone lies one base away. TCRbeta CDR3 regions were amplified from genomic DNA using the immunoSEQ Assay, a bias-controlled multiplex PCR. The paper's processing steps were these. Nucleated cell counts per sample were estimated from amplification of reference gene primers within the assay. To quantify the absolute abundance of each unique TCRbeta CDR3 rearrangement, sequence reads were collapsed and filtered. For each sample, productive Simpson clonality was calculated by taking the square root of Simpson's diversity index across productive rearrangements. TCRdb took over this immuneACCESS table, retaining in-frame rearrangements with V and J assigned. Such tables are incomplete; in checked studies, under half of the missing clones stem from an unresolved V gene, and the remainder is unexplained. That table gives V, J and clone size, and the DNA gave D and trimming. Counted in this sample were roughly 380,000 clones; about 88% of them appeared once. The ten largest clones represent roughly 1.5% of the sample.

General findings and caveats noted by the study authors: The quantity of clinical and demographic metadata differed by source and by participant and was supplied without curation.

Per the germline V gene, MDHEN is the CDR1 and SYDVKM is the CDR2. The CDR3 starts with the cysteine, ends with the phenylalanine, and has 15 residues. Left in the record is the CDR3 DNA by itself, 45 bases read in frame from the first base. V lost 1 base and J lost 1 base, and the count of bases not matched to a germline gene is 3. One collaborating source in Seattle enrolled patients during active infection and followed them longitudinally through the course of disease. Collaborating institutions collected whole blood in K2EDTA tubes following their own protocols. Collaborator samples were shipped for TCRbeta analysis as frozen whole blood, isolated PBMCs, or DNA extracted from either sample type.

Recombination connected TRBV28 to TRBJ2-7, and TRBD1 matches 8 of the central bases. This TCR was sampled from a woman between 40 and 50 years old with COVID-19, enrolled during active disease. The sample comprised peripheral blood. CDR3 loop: CASSLSRTGSYEQYF. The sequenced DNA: TGTGCCAGCAGTTTATCGAGGACAGGGTCCTACGAGCAGTACTTC.